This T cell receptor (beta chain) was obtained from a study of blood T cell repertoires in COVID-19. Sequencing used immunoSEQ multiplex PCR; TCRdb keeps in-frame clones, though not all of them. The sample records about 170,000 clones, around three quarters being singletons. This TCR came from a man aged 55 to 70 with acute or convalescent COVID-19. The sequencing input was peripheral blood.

CDR3 region: CASSYSTGNEQFF. CDR3 DNA: TGTGCCAGCAGTTATTCGACAGGCAATGAGCAGTTCTTC. The V gene is TRBV6-6, the J gene TRBJ2-1, with a weak D call TRBD1 (6 bases). V was pared by 3 bases and J by 6 bases, with 9 bases between. The CDR3 is 13 residues long. Germline values: CDR1 MNHNY, CDR2 SVGAGI (reference sequence).